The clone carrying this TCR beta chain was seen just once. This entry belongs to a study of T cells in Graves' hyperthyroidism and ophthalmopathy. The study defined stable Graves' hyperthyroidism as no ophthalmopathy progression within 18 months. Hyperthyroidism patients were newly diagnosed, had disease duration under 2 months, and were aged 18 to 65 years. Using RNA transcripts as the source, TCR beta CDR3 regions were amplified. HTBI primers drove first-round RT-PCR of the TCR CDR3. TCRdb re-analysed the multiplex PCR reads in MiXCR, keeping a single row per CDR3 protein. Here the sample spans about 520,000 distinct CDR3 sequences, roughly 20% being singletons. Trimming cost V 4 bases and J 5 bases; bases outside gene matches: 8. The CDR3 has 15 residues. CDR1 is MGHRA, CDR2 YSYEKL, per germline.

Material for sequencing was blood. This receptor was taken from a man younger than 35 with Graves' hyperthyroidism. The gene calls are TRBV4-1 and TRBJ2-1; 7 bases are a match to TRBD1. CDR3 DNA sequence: TGCGCCAGCAGCCTCATACAGGGGCTTAACAATGAGCAGTTCTTC. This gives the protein CASSLIQGLNNEQFF.